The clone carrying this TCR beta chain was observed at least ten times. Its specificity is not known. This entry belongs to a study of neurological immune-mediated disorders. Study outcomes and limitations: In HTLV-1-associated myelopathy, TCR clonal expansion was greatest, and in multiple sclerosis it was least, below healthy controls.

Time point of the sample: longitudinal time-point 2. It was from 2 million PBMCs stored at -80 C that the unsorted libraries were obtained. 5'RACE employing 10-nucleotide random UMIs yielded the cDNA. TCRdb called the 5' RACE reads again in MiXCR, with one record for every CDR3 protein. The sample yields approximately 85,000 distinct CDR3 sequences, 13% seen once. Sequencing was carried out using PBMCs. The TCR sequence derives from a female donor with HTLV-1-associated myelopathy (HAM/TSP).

CDR3 sequence (DNA): TGCGCCAGCAGCCGTCGGGACAACCATGGGGAAGCTTTCTTT. Amino acid sequence: CASSRRDNHGEAFF. V gene TRBV5-1 combines with J gene TRBJ1-1, with D possibly being TRBD1 (6 bases). V lost 4 bases to trimming and J lost 8 bases, with 18 bases between them. Germline V gives CDR1 SGHRS, CDR2 YFSETQ. This CDR3 spans 14 amino acids.